This entry lists 13 T cell receptor beta chains sequenced from one sample in a study of patients and donors after allogeneic stem cell transplantation. TCRdb fed the RT-PCR reads into MiXCR, producing one record per CDR3 protein. The sample gives roughly 200,000 distinct CDR3 sequences, 41% of which show up once; 33% is in the top ten. Sequenced material: blood, either unsorted or a sorted T cell fraction (not recorded which). All receptors derive from a human donor who was either an allogeneic HSCT recipient or a stem cell or donor lymphocyte infusion donor (not recorded which). It is not recorded whose cells these are; they may come from a transplant donor.

This sequence joins TRBV4-1 and TRBJ2-4, with D possibly matching TRBD1 (6 bases). This CDR3 comprises 18 residues. Germline CDR1 and CDR2: MGHRA and YSYEKL. Trimming pared 1 base from V and 2 bases from J, leaving 18 bases between. As DNA, the CDR3 is TGCGCCAGCAGCCAAGGAGTTCAGGGGAGATGGTCCAAAAACATTCAGTACTTC. Translated, it gives CASSQGVQGRWSKNIQYF.

This clonotype turned up a few times. CDR3 DNA: TGTGCCAGCAGTTTACGGCAAGTCGGTGAAGCTTTCTTT. This gives the protein CASSLRQVGEAFF. This chain links TRBV27 with TRBJ1-1; no clear D. Trimming cost V 2 bases and J 7 bases, with 11 bases left between them. CDR1 is MNHEY, CDR2 SMNVEV, per germline (reference sequence). The CDR3 extends over 13 amino acids.

CDR3 sequence (DNA): TGCAGTGCGAGACAGGGGGCCCACGAGCAGTACTTC. It yields the protein CSARQGAHEQYF. The chain links TRBV20-1 to TRBJ2-7; 10 bases line up with TRBD1. Per the germline V gene, CDR1 is DFQATT and CDR2 is SNEGSKA (reference sequence). The CDR3 has 12 residues. V lost 6 bases, J lost 5 bases, and 4 bases stayed unmatched.

In DNA, the CDR3 is TGTGCCAGCAGGACGCCCGGGACAGGGCACACCGGGGAGCTGTTTTTT. It codes for CASRTPGTGHTGELFF. The chain uses TRBV6-5 and TRBJ2-2, with 9 positions matching TRBD1. Germline trimming cut 6 bases from V and 3 bases from J; bases unmatched to any gene: 8. The CDR3 loop spans 16 amino acids. The V gene's germline CDR1 is MNHEY and CDR2 SVGAGI.

The chain has TRBV4-3 and TRBJ2-7; 9 bases match TRBD2. J lost 4 bases, V lost 0 bases, and 19 bases had no gene match. CDR1 is LGHNA, CDR2 YSLEER, per germline. The CDR3 totals 20 residues. CDR3: CASSQDHLAGHSDFVYEQYF. The CDR3 DNA follows: TGCGCCAGCAGCCAAGATCACCTAGCGGGACATTCCGACTTTGTTTACGAGCAGTACTTC.

The rearrangement links TRBV5-6 to TRBJ1-2; D call uncertain. Trimming left V 1 base short and J 2 bases short, with 9 bases between. CDR3 length equals 14 residues. The germline V gene encodes CDR1 SGHDT and CDR2 YYEEEE. The CDR3 sequence is CASSLQRENYGYTF. The CDR3 DNA sequence: TGTGCCAGCAGCTTGCAGAGGGAGAACTATGGCTACACCTTC. Complete variable domain (other parts from reference TRBV5-6 and TRBJ1-2): DAGVTQSPTHLIKTRGQQVTLRCSPKSGHDTVSWYQQALGQGPQFIFQYYEEEERQRGNFPDRFSGHQFPNYSSELNVNALLLGDSALYLCASSLQRENYGYTFGSGTRLTVV.

This chain uses TRBV4-3 with TRBJ2-3, with 8 bases matching TRBD2. The CDR3 contains 17 residues. Germline assignment: CDR1 LGHNA and CDR2 YSLEER. V was clipped by 0 bases and J by 2 bases; unmatched bases: 7. The chain's CDR3 is CASSQEAGGSFTDTQYF. Written as DNA, the CDR3 is TGCGCCAGCAGCCAAGAGGCGGGGGGTAGTTTCACAGATACGCAGTATTTT.

The genes are TRBV1 and TRBJ1-5; the DNA was not compared with TRBD1, the D call given in the table. TRBV1 is a recognized pseudogene. The CDR3 length is 17 residues. CDR3 region: CTSSQEIVRAPNQPQHF. CDR3 coding DNA: TGCACCAGCAGCCAAGAAATTGTCAGGGCGCCGAATCAGCCCCAGCATTTT.

V usage is TRBV7-2 and J usage is TRBJ2-2; D is unclear. CDR3 length: 12 residues. Germline V gives CDR1 SGHTA, CDR2 FQGNSA. V lost 1 base and J lost 7, with 4 bases in between. CDR3 in DNA: TGTGCCAGCAGCTTAGAAGGCGGGGAGCTGTTTTTT. Its protein product is CASSLEGGELFF.

This clonotype has a handful of counts. The rearrangement links TRBV12-5 to TRBJ2-7; 12 nucleotides match TRBD2. V lost 6 bases, J lost 2 bases, and 5 bases stayed unmatched. There are 15 residues in the CDR3. The germline CDR1 and CDR2 sequences are LGHNT and FRNRAP. The CDR3, as DNA: TGTGCTAGTGGCCCTCTAGCGGGAGGGCCCTACGAGCAGTACTTC. It specifies CASGPLAGGPYEQYF.

This chain uses TRBV10-3 with TRBJ1-1; D perhaps matches TRBD1 (5 bases). There are 15 residues in the CDR3. In germline, CDR1 is ENHRY, CDR2 SYGVKD. Trimming took off 0 bases at V and 1 base at J, with 9 bases between the two ends. In nucleotides, the CDR3 is TGTGCCATCAGTGAGTCGGCAGGGCCGAACACTGAAGCTTTCTTT. Translating gives CAISESAGPNTEAFF.

This clonotype was seen more than once but under ten times. The chain is built from TRBV28 and TRBJ1-2; 9 bases align to TRBD1. V lost 6 bases to trimming and J lost 4 bases; unmatched junction nucleotides: 9. Germline-derived CDR1 and CDR2 are MDHEN and SYDVKM. The CDR3 is made up of 15 amino acids. Here the CDR3 reads CASSSHRGRIYGYTF. The CDR3 DNA follows: TGTGCCAGCAGCTCGCACAGGGGGCGCATCTATGGCTACACCTTC.

The chain links TRBV12-3 or TRBV12-4 to TRBJ2-7, with TRBD1 matching 9 bases. The CDR3 contains 16 residues. V shed 5 bases, J shed 2 bases, and the junction held 10 bases outside the gene matches. CDR3 coding DNA: TGTGCCAGCAGTCGCCTAGGACAGGGGATAACCTACGAGCAGTACTTC. Amino acid sequence: CASSRLGQGITYEQYF.